These 8 T cell receptor beta chains came from one sample sequenced in a study of chemoradiotherapy in HPV16-positive cancers. Sequencing was performed with immunoSEQ multiplex PCR; in TCRdb, only in-frame clones are kept and a portion is missing. The repertoire holds just under 5,000 clones, with 91% as singletons. The specimen was tumor tissue, collected from a patient who underwent chemoradiotherapy. All receptors derive from a human donor with HPV-associated anogenital cancer.

The chain couples TRBV28 to TRBJ1-1, with unresolved D. V was trimmed by 3 bases and J by 4 bases, leaving 9 bases between them. CDR3 length: 13 amino acids. From germline, CDR1 is MDHEN and CDR2 SYDVKM. Here the CDR3 reads CASSLEWGTEAFF. CDR3 coding DNA: TGTGCCAGCAGTTTGGAATGGGGCACTGAAGCTTTCTTT.

V gene TRBV19 combines with J gene TRBJ2-7; TRBD1 agrees at 9 bases. Per the germline V gene, CDR1 is LNHDA and CDR2 is SQIVND (reference sequence). The trim removed 10 bases at V and 3 bases at J, leaving 10 bases unmatched. CDR3 length equals 14 residues. CDR3 amino acids: CATRAGTGLYEQYF. In DNA, the CDR3 is TGTGCCACCCGAGCCGGGACAGGGCTCTACGAGCAGTACTTC.

This chain links TRBV25-1 with TRBJ2-1; 7 bases line up with TRBD2. CDR3 length equals 17 residues. Germline V gene data show CDR1 as MGHDK and CDR2 as SYGVNS. J lost 3 bases, V lost 3 bases, and 11 bases had no gene match. CDR3 nucleotides: TGTGCCAGCAGTGACCCCGAACCCCTAGCGGACTACAATGAGCAGTTCTTC. Amino acid sequence: CASSDPEPLADYNEQFF.

The rearrangement uses TRBV15 and TRBJ2-7; no clear D gene. V dropped 4 bases and J dropped 3 bases, with 13 bases sitting between them. Looked up from germline, CDR1 is LNHNV and CDR2 is YYDKDF (reference sequence). The CDR3 loop spans 14 amino acids. The CDR3 reads CATSKAGSGYEQYF. The CDR3 DNA reads as TGTGCCACCAGCAAGGCCGGGTCGGGCTACGAGCAGTACTTC.

The rearrangement links TRBV7-2 to TRBJ1-5; D uncertain. V lost 3 bases, J lost 5 bases, and 2 bases lay in between. The length of the CDR3 is 11 residues. The V gene's germline CDR1 is SGHTA and CDR2 FQGNSA. CDR3 amino acids: CASSFHQPQHF. DNA of the CDR3: TGTGCCAGCAGCTTTCATCAGCCCCAGCATTTT. Complete variable domain (other parts from reference TRBV7-2 and TRBJ1-5): GAGVSQSPSNKVTEKGKDVELRCDPISGHTALYWYRQSLGQGLEFLIYFQGNSAPDKSGLPSDRFSAERTGGSVSTLTIQRTQQEDSAVYLCASSFHQPQHFGDGTRLSIL.

This chain uses TRBV27 with TRBJ2-1, with D tentatively TRBD2 (5 bases). Trimming pared 3 bases from V and 2 bases from J, leaving 14 bases between. The germline gives CDR1 MNHEY, CDR2 SMNVEV (reference sequence). The CDR3 extends over 16 amino acids. In nucleotides, the CDR3 is TGTGCCAGCAGTTTGTTGAGCGGAACTACCTACAATGAGCAGTTCTTC. This gives the protein CASSLLSGTTYNEQFF.

The chain is built from TRBV7-6 and TRBJ2-7, with TRBD1 as a possible D gene (5 bases). Germline-derived CDR1 and CDR2 are SGHVS and FNYEAQ. V lost 1 base and J lost 0, with 13 bases in between. The length of the CDR3 is 16 residues. The CDR3: CASSLEGQTVSYEQYF. CDR3 bases: TGTGCCAGCAGCTTAGAGGGGCAAACAGTCTCCTACGAGCAGTACTTC.

The chain joins TRBV6-6 to TRBJ1-1; D gene ambiguous. CDR3 length equals 13 residues. V was shortened by 1 base and J by 3 bases, with 6 bases between the two germline ends. Germline CDR1 and CDR2: MNHNY and SVGAGI (reference sequence). CDR3 protein: CASSYLEYTEAFF. CDR3 nucleotides: TGTGCCAGCAGTTACTTGGAATACACTGAAGCTTTCTTT.